This TCR beta chain came from a study of T cells in Graves' hyperthyroidism and ophthalmopathy. The overall study: Initial diagnosis, before any treatment, was when peripheral blood was collected.

Amplified regions were TCR beta CDR3 sequences from RNA transcripts. Carried out on the TCR CDR3, a first-round RT-PCR used the HTBI primer set. MiXCR was run by TCRdb on the multiplex PCR reads, yielding one entry per CDR3 protein. There are hundreds of thousands of distinct CDR3 sequences in the sample; roughly 14% occur only once, and 3.5% to 4.5% lies in the top ten. This clonotype came up many times. The CDR3 loop spans 13 amino acids. With 4 bases removed from V and 7 bases from J, the gap between germline ends came to 11 bases. Germline V lookup: CDR1 SGHTA, CDR2 FQGNSA. V usage is TRBV7-2 and J usage is TRBJ1-5; tentative D call: TRBD1 (5 bases). The receptor was derived from a woman between 35 and 50 years old with Graves' ophthalmopathy. Sequencing was done on a sample of blood. DNA of the CDR3: TGTGCCAGCAGCTCCCAGGGTAGCCAGCCCCAGCATTTT. Translated: CASSSQGSQPQHF.